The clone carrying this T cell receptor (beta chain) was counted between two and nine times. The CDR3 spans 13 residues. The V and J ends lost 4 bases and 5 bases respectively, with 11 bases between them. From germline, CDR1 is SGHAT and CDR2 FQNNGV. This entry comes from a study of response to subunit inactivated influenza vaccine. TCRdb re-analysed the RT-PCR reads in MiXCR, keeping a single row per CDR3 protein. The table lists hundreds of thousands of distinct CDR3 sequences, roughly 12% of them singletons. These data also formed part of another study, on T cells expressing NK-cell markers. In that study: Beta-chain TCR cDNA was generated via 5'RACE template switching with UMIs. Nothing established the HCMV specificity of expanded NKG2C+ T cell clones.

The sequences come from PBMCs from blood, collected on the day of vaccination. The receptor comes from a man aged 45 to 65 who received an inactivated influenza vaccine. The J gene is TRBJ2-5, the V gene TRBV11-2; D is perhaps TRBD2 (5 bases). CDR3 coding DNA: TGTGCCAGCAGCTATAGCGTCCGGGAGACCCAGTACTTC. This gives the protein CASSYSVRETQYF. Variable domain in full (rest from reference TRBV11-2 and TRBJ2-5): EAGVAQSPRYKIIEKRQSVAFWCNPISGHATLYWYQQILGQGPKLLIQFQNNGVVDDSQLPKDRFSAERLKGVDSTLKIQPAKLEDSAVYLCASSYSVRETQYFGPGTRLLVL.